Reported below is one T cell receptor (beta chain). Which antigen it targets is not known. Per-nucleotide qualities are absent, and no much larger clonotype sits a single base away. The entry originates in a study of cytomegalovirus exposure and HLA in healthy donors (dated by TCRdb to 2017 to 2019). Looking at the study overall: An earlier analysis of roughly 630 of the donors reported roughly 270 Gb of sequence data and approximately 110 million unique TCR beta sequences from some 180 million T cells. Around 330 gigabases of sequencing data and approximately 92 million unique TCR sequences made up an early release that covered 500 to 700 HLA-typed donors. Of the roughly 400 genotyped donors, approximately 80% fell in the genetic ancestry cluster associated with self-reported Caucasian donors. The study was designed to test whether signatures of past pathogen exposure could be identified by cataloging public T cell receptors. Using immunosequencing, the study profiled T cell repertoires from 666 subjects and related those repertoires to cytomegalovirus serostatus. In addition to the first cohort of 650 to 800 subjects, a separate validation cohort of 120 different subjects was used. High-throughput TCR immunosequencing, statistical association of individual TCRs with disease status, and machine learning were combined to predict cytomegalovirus infection status. To study patterns of TCR occurrence, a later analysis re-analyzed previously published TCR beta repertoires from around 660 donors and added high-resolution HLA genotyping. The later analysis used no new phenotypic data to find candidate immune exposures, relying instead on TCR beta sequences and their occurrence across donors. To decide whether each TCR beta V gene segment behaved as functional or pseudogenic, an earlier analysis of fewer than 750 of the donors relied on high-throughput TCR beta sequencing. Donor age, sex, ethnicity and CMV serostatus were compiled alongside the repertoire data. A later genetic analysis took genome-wide SNP genotypes for about three fifths of the 666 donors and used that subset as a discovery cohort. All discovery cohort repertoires had been generated on a single sequencing platform. Class I and class II HLA loci were covered by the typing at four-digit resolution. The number of donors typed differed by locus, with 629-630 for A, B, C, DRB1 and DQB1, around 500 for DQA1, some 570 for DPA1, and about 450 for DPB1. Roughly 5 DR-DQ haplotypes were handled as single units for association and clustering, since linkage in the cohort was strong. Among about 400 genotyped donors of the cohort, an average of roughly 230,000 unique TCR beta nucleotide sequences was sequenced per donor, of which about 20% were non-productive.

The cohort consisted of some 730 healthy bone marrow donors. Cohort members were all nominally healthy when sampled, although unrecorded immune exposures were likely present. The donor was CMV seronegative and belonged to the group of over 350 seronegative cohort members. Each donor provided a peripheral blood sample, and peripheral blood mononuclear cells were used for TCR beta sequencing. The Qiagen DNeasy Blood Extraction Kit was used to extract genomic DNA from the blood cell samples. Study-wide findings and limitations: A few of the identified cytomegalovirus-associated TCR beta chains were confirmed in vitro to be specific for cytomegalovirus antigens. When HLA alleles, especially DR and DQ, strongly co-occurred, attributing TCR associations to individual alleles was difficult. A later analysis found that HLA-associated TCR beta chains were more clonally expanded and had lower generation probabilities than equally common non-associated chains. In the study, approximately 150 TCR beta chains were listed as associated with cytomegalovirus. Because some donors lacked HLA typing at each locus, the association tests relied only on the typed subset. The cohort was sequenced for TCR beta chains only, and without alpha or paired-chain data the features that could be detected were limited. The authors suggested that the approach could potentially be generalized to other disease states and immunological phenotypes. The 87-base-pair reads could not distinguish some IMGT-functional V segments, including TRBV6-2 and TRBV6-3, so those segments were excluded. V-gene and J-gene trimming of TCR beta chains was associated with a missense DCLRE1C variant in a later genetic analysis, and the association was replicated in an independent cohort. A later analysis found that most CMV-associated TCR beta chains appeared HLA-restricted, with HLA associations seemingly driven largely by CMV exposure. A further reported finding was that TCR beta sequences accurately predicted the HLA-A and HLA-B alleles for most subjects in the first cohort. According to a later analysis, TCR association rates differed among HLA loci, with DRB1 alleles showing the most associated TCRs and HLA-C alleles showing the fewest. Because counts were too low, 15 to 20 rarely observed V segments, including chromosome 9 orphons, were excluded from the earlier analysis of several hundred of the donors. Broadly in line with IMGT annotations, most TCR beta V segments showed up in productive rearrangements about 90% or about 30% of the time in an earlier analysis of several hundred of the donors. Linkage disequilibrium might explain the correlated functional status among segregating V segments, but an unknown experimental factor could not be excluded. A later genetic analysis reported fewer N-insertions in productive TCRs among donors in an Asian-associated ancestry cluster than the approximately 700-donor mean. While some public TCRs were present in many individuals, most TCR sequences turned up only very rarely across donors. Several of the top co-occurrence clusters appeared to be linked to parvovirus B19, influenza, CMV and Epstein-Barr virus, according to a later analysis. In both the original and validation cohorts, the classifier was reported to diagnose cytomegalovirus status with high specificity and sensitivity. For the cohort, immune exposure information was limited to CMV serostatus. A later analysis associated about 17,000 TCR beta sequences with specific HLA alleles at a false discovery rate of 0.05. The presence/absence analyses assumed that sequencing depth was roughly uniform across donors, and that assumption may not be true. A group of highly shared sequence variants was considered likely to be a technical artifact of the sequencing pipeline.

CDR1 and CDR2 are read off the germline V gene as MNHNS and SASEGT. The CDR3 runs 16 residues from the cysteine to the phenylalanine. The DNA shown is the 48-base CDR3, in frame from base 1. V loses 4 bases at its end and J loses 3 bases; junction bases beyond the gene matches: 9. Libraries were prepared through the immunoSEQ multiplex PCR assay. A mixture of 60 forward primers for TCR Vbeta segments and 13 reverse primers for TCR Jbeta segments was used in the multiplex PCR. The CDR3 region of rearranged TCR beta genes was amplified from genomic DNA by a multiplex PCR assay. The amplified TCR beta libraries were sequenced on the Illumina HiSeq System as 87-base-pair reads. Concerning the study's data processing: Across the 670 or so repertoires, a later analysis counted around 80 million unique TCR beta chains, roughly 11 million of which were shared by at least two donors. A nearest-neighbor algorithm error-corrected the raw reads and collapsed the reads into unique sequences, merging closely related sequences to remove PCR and sequencing errors. To assign V, D and J gene segments, CDR3 sequences were aligned to IMGT reference sequences. For a sequence to be retained, at least a six-nucleotide match to both a V gene segment and a J gene segment was required. A rearrangement counted as productive if the CDR3 had no stop codons and remained in frame with V and J, and every other rearrangement counted as non-productive. Following IMGT convention, CDR3 was defined as the stretch from the second conserved V-encoded cysteine up to the conserved J-encoded phenylalanine. In an earlier analysis of approximately 500 of the donors, sequences lacking an unambiguous match to a single V gene segment were excluded. In an earlier analysis of a few hundred of the donors, a V segment was called functional when productive rearrangements were above 56.7%, and segregating when the standard deviation between donors exceeded 5%. To diagnose cytomegalovirus status from the catalog of TCR beta chain sequences, a statistical classification framework was built. V and J gene assignment, in a later analysis, came from comparing TCR nucleotide sequences with IMGT/GENE-DB human TR gene sequences. Using the TCRdist pipeline, a later analysis assigned CDR3 sequences along with most-parsimonious VDJ recombination scenarios. A later analysis defined each TCR beta chain by its CDR3 amino acid sequence plus V-gene family, and excluded reads lacking a unique V-gene family. A later analysis removed 500 to 600 highly shared, low-generation-probability nucleotide sequences to deal with suspected cross-contamination and a sequencing artifact. In a later analysis, a clonal expansion index was calculated for each public chain from normalized within-repertoire ranks of inferred template counts. In a later analysis, generation probabilities were computed with a VDJ recombination model fitted to out-of-frame rearrangements, and the resulting probabilities were checked against IGoR. A later analysis scored TCR-TCR, TCR-HLA and TCR-CMV co-occurrence with hypergeometric tests, applying a repertoire-size bias correction to TCR pairs. False discovery rates were estimated in a later analysis by permuting HLA or CMV assignments 20 times. A later analysis grouped co-occurring TCRs with DBSCAN, adding TCRdist sequence similarity when clustering within HLA-allele-positive subsets. Repertoires with fewer than 30,000 or more than 120,000 public chains, plus five repertoires with anomalous nucleotide sharing, were excluded from co-occurrence clustering. Not all clones reach the TCRdb copy of this immuneACCESS table, which keeps in-frame sequences only. Checked studies attribute under half of the gap to unresolved V genes and leave the rest unexplained. The DNA was the basis for D and trimming; V, J and clone size are from that table. In this sample the table shows about 210,000 clones, 87% of which occur a single time. The ten biggest clones cover 1% to 1.4% of the sample.

Sequences were obtained from PBMCs. The receptor chain draws on TRBV6-1 and TRBJ2-5, with 9 junctional bases fitting TRBD2. The origin of this receptor is a boy younger than 10 in good health and CMV-seronegative. The base sequence is TGTGCCAGCAGTGGGAGATCGGGACTAGCAAAAGAGACCCAGTACTTC. Translation gives CASSGRSGLAKETQYF.